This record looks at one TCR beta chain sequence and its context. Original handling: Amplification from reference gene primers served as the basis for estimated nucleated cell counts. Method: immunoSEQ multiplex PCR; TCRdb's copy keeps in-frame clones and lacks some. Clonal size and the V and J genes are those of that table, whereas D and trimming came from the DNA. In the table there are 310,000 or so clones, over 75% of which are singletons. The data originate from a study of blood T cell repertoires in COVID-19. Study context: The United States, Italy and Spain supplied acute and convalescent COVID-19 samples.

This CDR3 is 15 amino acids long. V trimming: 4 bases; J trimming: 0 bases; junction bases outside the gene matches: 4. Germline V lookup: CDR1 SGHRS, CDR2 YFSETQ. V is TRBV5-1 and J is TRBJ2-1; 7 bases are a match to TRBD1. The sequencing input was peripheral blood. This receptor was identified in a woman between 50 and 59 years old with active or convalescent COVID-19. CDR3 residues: CASSLDRFSYNEQFF. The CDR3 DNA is TGCGCCAGCAGCCTGGACAGGTTCTCCTACAATGAGCAGTTCTTC.